These T cell receptor beta chains were read from a single sample in a study of blood T cells in healthy people across ages. TCRdb independently ran MiXCR on the 5' RACE reads; one entry per CDR3 protein. The sample lists hundreds of thousands of distinct CDR3 sequences; roughly three fifths were seen once. Source material: blood. Receptors originate from a man in his forties in good health. The CDR3 runs from the conserved cysteine through the conserved F or W. A D gene is named only where the DNA matches it firmly. The size of a clone is reported for some rows only, either as once, few or many, or as a class for expanded clones.

j_call v_call d_call clone_size cdr3_nt cdr3_aa
TRBJ2-3 TRBV29-1 TRBD1 NA TGCAGCGGGGGACAGTCGGTGAGCACAGATACGCAGTATTTT CSGGQSVSTDTQYF
TRBJ1-2 TRBV6-5 NA NA TGTGCCAGCAGTTCGGCAGGCGAATATTCTAACTATGGTTACACCTTC CASSSAGEYSNYGYTF
TRBJ1-2 TRBV5-1 TRBD1 NA TGCGCCAGCAGCCTTCAAGGACAGGAGATTAACTATGGCTACACCTTC CASSLQGQEINYGYTF
TRBJ2-1 TRBV12-5 TRBD1 NA TGTGCTAGTGGTCAAGGGGGCCTCTCCTACAATGAGCAGTTCTTC CASGQGGLSYNEQFF
TRBJ2-3 TRBV7-6 TRBD1 many TGTGCCAGCAGCTTAGGGGGACAGAGCACAGATACGCAGTATTTT CASSLGGQSTDTQYF
TRBJ2-5 TRBV7-9 TRBD1 NA TGTGCCAGCAGCTTCGACAGGGGAAAACAAGAGACCCAGTACTTC CASSFDRGKQETQYF
TRBJ2-1 TRBV14 TRBD2 NA TGTGCCAGCAGCCAAGTGGGACTAGCGGGACCGCAAGCCTCCTACAATGAGCAGTTCTTC CASSQVGLAGPQASYNEQFF
TRBJ2-1 TRBV12-3/TRBV12-4 TRBD2 NA TGTGCCAGCAATAAAGCCGGGACTAGCGGGACTAATGAGCAGTTCTTC CASNKAGTSGTNEQFF
TRBJ2-1 TRBV5-1 TRBD2 NA TGCGCCAGCGCTCCGGGACTAGCGGGCCTACTGGCGTTTTGCAATGGGCAGTTCTTC CASAPGLAGLLAFCNGQFF
TRBJ2-1 TRBV7-2 NA few TGTGCCAGCAGCTGGCGGGAAGGGGAGCAGTTCTTC CASSWREGEQFF
TRBJ1-5 TRBV12-3/TRBV12-4 NA NA TGTGCCAGCGAAACAGGACCAAATCAGCCCCAGCATTTT CASETGPNQPQHF
TRBJ1-2 TRBV4-2 NA once TGTGCCAGCAGCCAAGATCCTCGCGGGAGTGGCTACACCTTC CASSQDPRGSGYTF
TRBJ2-2 TRBV7-9 NA NA TGTGCCAGCAGCATGGGACAGAACACCGGGGAGCTGTTTTTT CASSMGQNTGELFF
TRBJ2-7 TRBV5-6 NA NA TGTGCCAGCAGCTCCACAGACGGGAGCTCCTACAATGAGCAGTACTTC CASSSTDGSSYNEQYF
TRBJ2-7 TRBV11-1 NA NA TGTGCCAGCAGCTTAAGCCAGAACAATGAGCAGTACTTC CASSLSQNNEQYF
TRBJ2-7 TRBV27 TRBD1 NA TGTGCCAGCAGCTCTTTAGTGGGACAGGGTTCAAACGAGCAGTACTTC CASSSLVGQGSNEQYF
TRBJ2-2 TRBV7-2 NA NA TGTGCCAGCAGCTTAGGAGGGAGTTTGACCGGGGAGCTGTTTTTT CASSLGGSLTGELFF
TRBJ1-6 TRBV14 TRBD1 NA TGTGCCAGCAGCCGGACAGGGGGTTCGGGGTCACCCCTCCACTTT CASSRTGGSGSPLHF
TRBJ1-5 TRBV7-8 NA NA TGTGCCAGCAGCTTAGTTTATCTACAGGGAAATCAGCCCCAGCATTTT CASSLVYLQGNQPQHF
TRBJ2-5 TRBV12-3/TRBV12-4 NA few TGTGCCAGCAGTTTAGGTGGGACTCGGTTTGAGACCCAGTACTTC CASSLGGTRFETQYF
TRBJ2-5 TRBV10-3 TRBD1 NA TGTGCCATCAGCCGACAGGGGGATCCCTGGGAGACCCAGTACTTC CAISRQGDPWETQYF
TRBJ2-1 TRBV6-5 NA many TGTGCCAGCAGTTACGGGGATTTAAAATACAATGAGCAGTTCTTC CASSYGDLKYNEQFF
TRBJ2-1 TRBV2 TRBD2 NA TGTGCCAGCAGTCCAGCGGGACCGTCCTACAATGAGCAGTTCTTC CASSPAGPSYNEQFF
TRBJ1-2 TRBV6-1 NA few TGTGCCAGCAGTGGACAGTTGGGGAATCGGGGCTACACCTTC CASSGQLGNRGYTF
TRBJ1-2 TRBV6-1 NA NA TGTGCCAGCCGAAGTAACAGTAACGCTAACTATGGCTACACCTTC CASRSNSNANYGYTF
TRBJ2-3 TRBV12-3/TRBV12-4 NA NA TGTGCCAGCAGATTAAGGGGAGGTACGCAGTATTTT CASRLRGGTQYF
TRBJ2-7 TRBV29-1 NA NA TGCACGGTCCAGTTCTCCTACAATGAGCAGTACTTC CTVQFSYNEQYF
TRBJ2-3 TRBV19 NA NA TGTGCCAGTAAGAACGGGATGGGCACAGATACGCAGTATTTT CASKNGMGTDTQYF
TRBJ1-1 TRBV20-1 NA once TGCAGTGCTAGGGGTGCTACGAACACTGAAGCTTTCTTT CSARGATNTEAFF
TRBJ2-1 TRBV6-2/TRBV6-3 TRBD2 few TGTGCCAGCATTGGTGGGGTAGCGGGAGGTGAGCAGTTCTTC CASIGGVAGGEQFF
TRBJ2-5 TRBV6-5 NA NA TGTGCCAGCAGTTACCGCGGGGCGGGAGAGACCCAGTACTTC CASSYRGAGETQYF
TRBJ1-1 TRBV29-1 NA NA TGCAGCGCTAGATCGGGGGACACTGAAGCTTTCTTT CSARSGDTEAFF
TRBJ2-7 TRBV6-5 NA NA TGTGCCAGCAGTGGGGACAACTACGAGCAGTACTTC CASSGDNYEQYF
TRBJ2-1 TRBV29-1 NA NA TGCAGCGTTGTGTCAGGGGTGGATGAGCAGTTCTTC CSVVSGVDEQFF
TRBJ1-5 TRBV20-1 NA NA TGCAGTGCGGCCGGGATGCAATATAGCAATCAGCCCCAGCATTTT CSAAGMQYSNQPQHF
TRBJ1-2 TRBV7-9 NA NA TGTGCCAGCAGCGTAGCGCTAATCCTTGGCTACACCTTC CASSVALILGYTF
TRBJ1-2 TRBV4-1 NA NA TGCGCCAGCAGCCACCCGACCGGCGGCAGAAACTATGGCTACACCTTC CASSHPTGGRNYGYTF
TRBJ2-3 TRBV25-1 NA NA TGTGCCAGCAGTCTCCCGTCGGGTACGCAGTATTTT CASSLPSGTQYF
TRBJ2-7 TRBV7-9 NA NA TGTGCCAGCAGCTTACGCGGATGGGAGGACAATGAGCAGTACTTC CASSLRGWEDNEQYF
TRBJ1-2 TRBV28 NA NA TGTGCCAGCAGTTTGTCCAGGGGTGGTGGCTACACCTTC CASSLSRGGGYTF
TRBJ1-5 TRBV4-2 TRBD1 NA TGTGCCAGCAGCCACTCAACCGGACAGGGGAATCAGCCCCAGCATTTT CASSHSTGQGNQPQHF
TRBJ2-1 TRBV5-1 NA NA TGCGCCAGCAGCTTGGACCTAAGGAATAATGAGCAGTTCTTC CASSLDLRNNEQFF
TRBJ2-4 TRBV5-1 TRBD1 NA TGCGCCAGCAGCCCCGGACAGGATAACATTCAGTACTTC CASSPGQDNIQYF
TRBJ1-1 TRBV10-3 NA NA TGTGCCATCAGTGAGCTGTCGGGGAGAACTGAAGCTTTCTTT CAISELSGRTEAFF
TRBJ1-1 TRBV7-6 TRBD1 NA TGTGCCAGCAGCCCCTCTGACAGGGAGGCGGCTTTCTTT CASSPSDREAAFF
TRBJ2-7 TRBV11-2 NA once TGTGCCAGCAGCTTTAGGGGTAACTCGCAGTACTTC CASSFRGNSQYF
TRBJ2-5 TRBV6-5 TRBD2 NA TGTGCCAGCAGTTACTCGTTTCTTCGATCGGGAGGTATACTCCAAGAGACCCAGTACTTC CASSYSFLRSGGILQETQYF
TRBJ1-6 TRBV20-1 TRBD1 NA TGCAGTGCTAGATTGAGACAGGGAGGGAATTCACCCCTCCACTTT CSARLRQGGNSPLHF
TRBJ2-2 TRBV2 NA NA TGTGCCAGCAGTGGAATGCGGGTGACGAACACCGGGGAGCTGTTTTTT CASSGMRVTNTGELFF
TRBJ1-5 TRBV5-1 TRBD1 NA TGCGCCAGCAGCTTGGATGGGACAGGCGATCAGCCCCAGCATTTT CASSLDGTGDQPQHF
TRBJ2-7 TRBV2 NA NA TGTGCCAGCAGTGATGGCGGGTCCTACGAGCAGTACTTC CASSDGGSYEQYF
TRBJ1-2 TRBV10-3 NA few TGTGCCATCAGTTACGTGGGAATAGGGATCTCTACCTATGGCTACACCTTC CAISYVGIGISTYGYTF
TRBJ2-3 TRBV29-1 NA NA TGCAGCGTGGGGATCACAGATGCGCAGTATTTT CSVGITDAQYF
TRBJ1-1 TRBV4-1 TRBD1 NA TGCGCCAGCAGCCTAGACCAGGGACAGTCTACTGAAGCTTTCTTT CASSLDQGQSTEAFF
TRBJ2-3 TRBV6-2/TRBV6-3 NA NA TGTGCCAGCATTGGCGGCAATCATCAAGATACGCAGTATTTT CASIGGNHQDTQYF